The sequence of this T cell receptor beta chain was determined in a study of T cells in Graves' hyperthyroidism and ophthalmopathy. Template material for amplifying TCR beta CDR3 regions consisted of RNA transcripts. TCR CDR3 regions were first amplified by RT-PCR with HTBI primers. MiXCR, run by TCRdb on the multiplex PCR reads, gives a single entry per CDR3 protein. This table has more than 500,000 distinct CDR3 sequences, 12% to 15% appearing once. CDR3 length: 13 residues. The germline CDR1 and CDR2 sequences are DFQATT and SNEGSKA (reference sequence). The TCR was taken from a woman aged 35 to 49 with Graves' hyperthyroidism. The material sequenced was blood. The chain carries TRBV20-1 and TRBJ1-2; maybe TRBD1 (6 bases). The CDR3 nucleotides read TGCCAATATGTGGAAGGGACAAACTATGGCTACACCTTC. It codes for CQYVEGTNYGYTF.